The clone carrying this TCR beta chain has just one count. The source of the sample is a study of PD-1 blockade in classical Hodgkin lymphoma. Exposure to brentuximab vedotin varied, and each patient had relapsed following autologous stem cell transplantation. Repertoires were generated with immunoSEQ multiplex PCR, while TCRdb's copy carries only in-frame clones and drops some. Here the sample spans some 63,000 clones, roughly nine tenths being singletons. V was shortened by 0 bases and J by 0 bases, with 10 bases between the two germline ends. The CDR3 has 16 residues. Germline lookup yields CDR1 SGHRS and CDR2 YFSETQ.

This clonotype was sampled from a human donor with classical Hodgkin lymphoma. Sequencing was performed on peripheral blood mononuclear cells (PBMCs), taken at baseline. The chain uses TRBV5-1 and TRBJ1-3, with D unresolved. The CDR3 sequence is CASSLEGPVSGNTIYF. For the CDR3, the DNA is TGCGCCAGCAGCTTGGAAGGACCCGTCTCTGGAAACACCATATATTTT.